This T cell receptor beta chain is from a study of type 1 regulatory T cells. About the research overall: An in vitro protocol generated T-allo10, a Tr1-enriched, alloantigen-specific CD4 T cell product.

The CDR3 spans 18 residues. V dropped 3 bases and J dropped 0 bases, with 20 bases sitting between them. TCRdb passed the reads through MiXCR, listing each CDR3 protein once. The table includes 2,400 or so distinct CDR3 sequences, roughly 6.1% detected once. This clonotype is classed as medium-sized (0.01 to 0.1%). Specimen: CD4+ T cells, either the whole sample or a sorted fraction (not recorded which). The V gene is TRBV12-3 or TRBV12-4, the J gene TRBJ1-1; D might be TRBD1 (5 bases). This TCR was sampled from a human donor in good health. The CDR3 bases are TGTGCCAGCAGTTTGACCGAAGGGGTTTGGGTGATGAACACTGAAGCTTTCTTT. This sequence encodes CASSLTEGVWVMNTEAFF.